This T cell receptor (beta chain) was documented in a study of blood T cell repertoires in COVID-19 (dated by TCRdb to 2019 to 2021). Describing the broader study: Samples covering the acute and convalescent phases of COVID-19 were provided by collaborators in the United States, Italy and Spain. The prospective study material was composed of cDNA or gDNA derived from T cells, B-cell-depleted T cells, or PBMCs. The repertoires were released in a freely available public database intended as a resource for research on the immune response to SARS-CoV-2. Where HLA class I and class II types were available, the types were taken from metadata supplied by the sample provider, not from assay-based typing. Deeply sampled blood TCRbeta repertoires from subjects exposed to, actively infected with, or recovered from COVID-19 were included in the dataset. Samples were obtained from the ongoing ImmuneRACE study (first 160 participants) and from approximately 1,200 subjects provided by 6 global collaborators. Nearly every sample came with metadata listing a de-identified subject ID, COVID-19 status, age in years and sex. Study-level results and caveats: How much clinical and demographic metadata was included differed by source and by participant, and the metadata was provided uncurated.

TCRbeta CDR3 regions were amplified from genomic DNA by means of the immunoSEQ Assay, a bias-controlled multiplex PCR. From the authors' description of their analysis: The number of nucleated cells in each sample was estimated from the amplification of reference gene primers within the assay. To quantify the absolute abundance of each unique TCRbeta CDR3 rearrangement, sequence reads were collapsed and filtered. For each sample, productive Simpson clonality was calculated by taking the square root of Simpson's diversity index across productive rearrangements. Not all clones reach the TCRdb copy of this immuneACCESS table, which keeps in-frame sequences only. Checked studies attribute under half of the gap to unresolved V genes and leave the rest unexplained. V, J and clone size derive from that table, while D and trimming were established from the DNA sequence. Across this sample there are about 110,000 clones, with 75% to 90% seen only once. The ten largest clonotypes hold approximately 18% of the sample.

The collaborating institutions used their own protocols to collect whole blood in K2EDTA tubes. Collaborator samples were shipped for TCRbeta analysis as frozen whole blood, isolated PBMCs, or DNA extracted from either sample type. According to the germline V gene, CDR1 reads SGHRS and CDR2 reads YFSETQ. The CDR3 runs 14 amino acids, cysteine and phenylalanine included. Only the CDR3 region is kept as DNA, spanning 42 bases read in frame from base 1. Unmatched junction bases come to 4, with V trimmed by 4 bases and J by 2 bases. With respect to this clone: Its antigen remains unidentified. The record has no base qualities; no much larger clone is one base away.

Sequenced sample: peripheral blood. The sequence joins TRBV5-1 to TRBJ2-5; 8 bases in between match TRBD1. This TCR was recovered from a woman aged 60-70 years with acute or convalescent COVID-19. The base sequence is TGCGCCAGCAGCCGGAACAGGGGGCAAGAGACCCAGTACTTC. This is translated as CASSRNRGQETQYF.